The table lists the clone carrying this TCR beta chain with a few counts. Its antigen is unidentified. TCR sequencing used cDNA made by reverse transcription of extracted RNA. Sequencing used immunoSEQ multiplex PCR; TCRdb keeps in-frame clones, though not all of them. The table shows 200,000 or so clones, with less than 45% occurring only once. The data were obtained in a study of CD8+ T cells in alopecia areata. For the study at large: Patients in the study were on tofacitinib for 6 to 18 months, then off it for 6 months. General study results and limits: Compared with mice, patients displayed less clear TCR sharing, possibly for HLA-related reasons.

Treatment indicated: oral pan-JAK inhibitor, 5-10 mg twice daily. CDR3 size: 13 residues. Per the germline V gene, CDR1 is SGHRS and CDR2 is YFSETQ. V shed 4 bases, J shed 12 bases, and the junction held 10 bases outside the gene matches. This chain joins TRBV5-1 and TRBJ1-2; TRBD1 matches 9 bases. This TCR was sampled from a human donor with alopecia areata. The specimen comprised CD4+ T cells sorted from blood, sampled at approximately week 31, from a patient treated with tofacitinib. CDR3 residues: CASSMGTGFVDTF. CDR3 nucleotides: TGCGCCAGCAGCATGGGGACAGGGTTTGTGGACACCTTC.